This T cell receptor (beta chain) is from a study of human T cells and chemical hapten exposure. MiXCR, run by TCRdb on the RACE reads, gives a single entry per CDR3 protein. The sample has just under 65,000 distinct CDR3 sequences; 11% are singletons. The sample holds many counts of this clonotype. Time point defined: patch test 3, about 24 weeks after DPC sensitization. Sample treatment: therapeutic diphenylcyclopropenone sensitization with weekly scalp DPC. Germline CDR1 MNHEY, CDR2 SVGEGT. This CDR3 region has 15 residues. V was trimmed by 7 bases and J by 2 bases, leaving 18 bases between them. The clonotype was recovered from a woman in her 30s with alopecia areata. Some clones in this sample may be carry-over from other donors' samples. The sample here was whole blood, taken in connection with sensitization to the hapten diphenylcyclopropenone (DPC). This rearrangement joins TRBV6-2 or TRBV6-3 to TRBJ2-7, with a weak D call TRBD2 (6 bases). The CDR3 reads CASTEAGGPTYEQYF. Here the CDR3 DNA reads TGTGCCAGCACCGAGGCAGGAGGGCCCACCTACGAGCAGTACTTC.